Many counts were recorded for the clone carrying this T cell receptor (beta chain). What it recognizes is unknown. The data were taken from a study of Graves' ophthalmopathy and Graves' hyperthyroidism. Study-wide results and caveats: A classifier, a 13-signature model, separated ophthalmopathy from stable hyperthyroidism with approximately 87% sensitivity and about 81% specificity. Detected in blood as well were most expanded thyroid clonotypes with frequency above 0.001.

Germline V gives CDR1 SQVTM, CDR2 ANQGSEA. The length of the CDR3 is 12 residues. V was pared by 5 bases and J by 0 bases, with 8 bases between. The TCR beta CDR3 regions underwent amplification from RNA transcripts. An opening RT-PCR round employed HTBI primers and preceded a second-round multiplex PCR. TCRdb independently ran MiXCR on the multiplex PCR reads; one entry per CDR3 protein. The sample yields about 700,000 distinct CDR3 sequences, about 40% seen once. This sequence originates from an adult man with Graves' ophthalmopathy. The sample taken for sequencing was peripheral blood. The chain carries TRBV29-1 and TRBJ2-7, with D uncertain. CDR3 residues: CSVRQTSYEQYF. The CDR3, as DNA: TGCAGCGTTCGGCAGACCTCCTACGAGCAGTACTTC.